The 23 T cell receptor beta chains below all came from one sample that was sequenced in a study of post-analysis software for immune sequencing data. Their recognized antigens are unknown. Study outcomes and limitations: There were roughly five TRBV segments more frequent in patients than controls, and TRBV5-6, TRBV5-1 and TRBV20-1 were among them.

The library was made from cDNA and included unique molecular identifiers. TCRdb ran MiXCR on the PCR reads and lists one entry per CDR3 protein. The table lists about 540,000 distinct CDR3 sequences, around a third of them singletons. The sequenced sample consisted of blood. These receptors all come from a girl aged 2-17 years with multiple sclerosis.

This clonotype was counted between two and nine times. The chain is built from TRBV28 and TRBJ2-5; TRBD1 is a possible D gene (6 bases). CDR3 size: 14 residues. The V gene's germline CDR1 is MDHEN and CDR2 SYDVKM. Trimming shortened V by 5 bases and J by 2 bases, and 12 bases separated the two germline ends. The CDR3 loop is CASSRFGQQETQYF. CDR3 DNA: TGTGCCAGCAGTAGATTCGGACAGCAAGAGACCCAGTACTTC. Drawing the rest from reference TRBV28 and TRBJ2-5, the complete variable domain is DVKVTQSSRYLVKRTGEKVFLECVQDMDHENMFWYRQDPGLGLRLIYFSYDVKMKEKGDIPEGYSVSREKKERFSLILESASTNQTSMYLCASSRFGQQETQYFGPGTRLLVL.

About this clonotype: Mismatch with germline at one junction end may stem from a read error. The V and J genes are TRBV20-1 and TRBJ2-4; 11 nucleotides align to TRBD1. The CDR3 length is 12 residues. Germline V CDR1 and CDR2: DFQATT, SNEGSKA (reference sequence). CDR3 loop: CRARGTGGIQYF. The DNA of the CDR3 is TGCAGGGCTAGGGGGACAGGGGGCATTCAGTACTTC.

V usage is TRBV20-1 and J usage is TRBJ2-3, with TRBD2 as a possible D gene (5 bases). V was cut by 4 bases and J by 6 bases, with 11 bases left in between. This CDR3 spans 12 amino acids. Germline lookup yields CDR1 DFQATT and CDR2 SNEGSKA (reference sequence). The CDR3 here is CSANFGEDTQYF. The CDR3, as DNA: TGCAGTGCTAACTTCGGGGAGGATACGCAGTATTTT.

This rearrangement joins TRBV18 to TRBJ2-3; TRBD2 matches 8 bases. Germline CDR1 is KGHSH and CDR2 is LQKENI. The trim removed 0 bases at V and 8 bases at J, leaving 13 bases unmatched. The CDR3 totals 17 residues. Here the CDR3 DNA reads TGTGCCAGCTCACCACCGGCTAGCGGGCCTGCCCGATGTACGCAGTATTTT. It yields the protein CASSPPASGPARCTQYF.

This clonotype was detected only a few times. This chain connects TRBV24-1 to TRBJ2-1; no clear D gene. V was cut by 5 bases and J by 5 bases, with 9 bases left in between. The length of the CDR3 is 13 residues. Germline lookup yields CDR1 KGHDR and CDR2 SFDVKD. The CDR3 here is CATSGSWNNEQFF. CDR3 DNA: TGTGCCACCAGTGGAAGTTGGAACAATGAGCAGTTCTTC.

This clonotype was seen once. The rearrangement links TRBV2 to TRBJ2-3; D not certain. CDR1 is SNHLY, CDR2 FYNNEI, per germline. V lost 3 bases and J lost 4, with 8 bases in between. The CDR3 contains 13 residues. CDR3 nucleotides: TGTGCCAGCAGTGAGTCCCTGCCAGATACGCAGTATTTT. It codes for CASSESLPDTQYF.

The chain uses TRBV7-2 and TRBJ1-4; a weak D match, TRBD1 (5 bases). Germline-derived CDR1 and CDR2 are SGHTA and FQGNSA. The CDR3 is made up of 15 amino acids. Trimming took 1 base from V and 6 from J, leaving 12 bases between them. The CDR3 DNA is TGTGCCAGCAGCTTAGATAGCAGGGAACATGAAAAACTGTTTTTT. Amino acid sequence: CASSLDSREHEKLFF. Full variable domain (missing parts from reference TRBV7-2 and TRBJ1-4): GAGVSQSPSNKVTEKGKDVELRCDPISGHTALYWYRQSLGQGLEFLIYFQGNSAPDKSGLPSDRFSAERTGGSVSTLTIQRTQQEDSAVYLCASSLDSREHEKLFFGSGTQLSVL.

The chain carries TRBV20-1 and TRBJ2-3, with 7 positions matching TRBD2. V lost 0 bases and J lost 12; bases outside the gene matches: 15. Germline CDR1 DFQATT, CDR2 SNEGSKA (reference sequence). The CDR3 contains 15 residues. CDR3 DNA sequence: TGCAGTGCTAGAGATCGGCGGACGAGCGGGGAGGCCCAGTATTTT. Amino acids: CSARDRRTSGEAQYF.

With regard to this clonotype: The junction departs from the called germline gene at one end, perhaps through a read error. The V and J genes are TRBV10-3 and TRBJ2-5; the D is unclear. This CDR3 comprises 11 residues. Germline CDR1 and CDR2: ENHRY and SYGVKD. CDR3 amino acids: CVISVGETQYF. Here the CDR3 DNA reads TGTGTCATCAGTGTCGGGGAGACCCAGTACTTC.

This sequence joins TRBV3-1 and TRBJ2-7; 7 bases are shared with TRBD1. Trimming cost V 4 bases and J 3 bases; bases outside gene matches: 9. Germline loops: CDR1 LGHDT, CDR2 YNNKEL (reference sequence). This CDR3 comprises 15 residues. CDR3 residues: CASSLDRRYGYEQYF. The CDR3, as DNA: TGTGCCAGCAGCCTGGACAGGAGGTATGGCTACGAGCAGTACTTC.

In this sample, this clonotype turned up a few times. The V gene is TRBV20-1, the J gene TRBJ2-6; 10 bases fit TRBD1. The CDR3 has 19 amino acids. Trimming removed 1 base from V and 2 bases from J; junction bases left unmatched: 11. CDR1 is DFQATT and CDR2 is SNEGSKA in the germline V gene (reference sequence). CDR3 nucleotides: TGCAGTGCTAGAGCCCCAGCCGGACAGGGGGGGGCTGGGGCCAACGTCCTGACTTTC. Translating it yields CSARAPAGQGGAGANVLTF.

This clonotype was detected only a few times. This chain connects TRBV10-3 to TRBJ2-5, with TRBD2 identical over 14 bases. The CDR3 runs to 17 residues. The V and J ends lost 0 bases and 2 bases, in that order; junction bases with no gene match: 2. CDR1 is ENHRY, CDR2 SYGVKD, per germline. CDR3 nucleotide sequence: TGTGCCATCAGTGAGTCCCGACTAGCGGGGGGGCAAGAGACCCAGTACTTC. Its protein is CAISESRLAGGQETQYF.

At least ten counts were recorded for this clonotype. The V gene is TRBV29-1, the J gene TRBJ2-1; perhaps TRBD1 as D (5 bases). Germline loops: CDR1 SQVTM, CDR2 ANQGSEA. Trimming shortened V by 5 bases and J by 6 bases, and 17 bases separated the two germline ends. The length of the CDR3 is 14 residues. The CDR3 region has the DNA TGCAGCGTTTTCTCTCCAGGGATGGGCAATGAGCAGTTCTTC. Protein: CSVFSPGMGNEQFF.

The chain links TRBV5-1 to TRBJ1-1; D remains unclear. Trimming shortened V by 5 bases and J by 1 base, and 15 bases separated the two germline ends. Germline V gene lookup returns CDR1 SGHRS and CDR2 YFSETQ. This CDR3 region has 15 residues. The CDR3 sequence: CASSRFSGGNTEAFF. The CDR3 DNA is TGCGCCAGCAGTAGGTTTTCTGGTGGGAACACTGAAGCTTTCTTT.

This clonotype turned up a few times. The gene calls are TRBV4-1 and TRBJ2-3; weak D call: TRBD2 (6 bases). The CDR3 consists of 16 residues. Germline-derived CDR1 and CDR2 are MGHRA and YSYEKL. V was trimmed by 4 bases and J by 2 bases, leaving 16 bases between them. CDR3 sequence (DNA): TGCGCCAGCAGCCCTACCTGGGGGGAATTCACAGATACGCAGTATTTT. Its translation is CASSPTWGEFTDTQYF.

The chain couples TRBV25-1 to TRBJ2-7; 10 nucleotides line up with TRBD1. This CDR3 spans 17 amino acids. Looked up from germline, CDR1 is MGHDK and CDR2 is SYGVNS. The J segment lost 3 bases and the V segment lost 1 base, leaving 9 bases of the junction unmatched. The CDR3 loop is CASSEFAGQGRNYEQYF. CDR3 nucleotides: TGTGCCAGCAGTGAATTTGCGGGACAGGGGAGGAACTACGAGCAGTACTTC.

This clonotype occurred a few times. The genes are TRBV7-2 and TRBJ1-2; D gene uncertain. Germline assignment: CDR1 SGHTA and CDR2 FQGNSA. The V end lost 1 base, the J end lost 4 bases, and 10 bases lay between the germline ends. The length of the CDR3 is 14 residues. For the CDR3, the DNA is TGTGCCAGCAGCTTAGAGCCGGGTCTCTATGGCTACACCTTC. Translating it yields CASSLEPGLYGYTF.

The genes are TRBV24-1 and TRBJ2-2, with TRBD1 matching 8 bases. This CDR3 region has 16 residues. With 2 bases clipped from V and 1 base from J, the junction kept 2 bases outside the gene matches. CDR1 KGHDR and CDR2 SFDVKD come from the germline V gene. The CDR3 nucleotides are TGTGCCACCAGTGATTCCGGGACAGGGAACACCGGGGAGCTGTTTTTT. Translation gives CATSDSGTGNTGELFF.

The chain couples TRBV20-1 to TRBJ2-5; weak D call: TRBD2 (5 bases). V was trimmed by 7 bases and J by 11 bases, leaving 14 bases between them. Looked up from germline, CDR1 is DFQATT and CDR2 is SNEGSKA (reference sequence). The CDR3 consists of 10 residues. CDR3: CSVLRWEQYF. The CDR3 DNA is TGCAGTGTTTTGAGATGGGAGCAGTACTTC.

The V gene is TRBV2, the J gene TRBJ2-3, with 8 bases fitting TRBD1. The germline V gene has CDR1 SNHLY and CDR2 FYNNEI. The trim removed 2 bases at V and 6 bases at J, leaving 4 bases unmatched. CDR3 length: 14 amino acids. CDR3 sequence: CASSEQGAGDTQYF. The CDR3 DNA reads TGTGCCAGCAGTGAACAGGGGGCAGGGGATACGCAGTATTTT.

This clonotype occurred once. The J gene is TRBJ1-1, the V gene TRBV5-1; the D is unclear. CDR3 length: 15 residues. The V and J ends lost 5 bases and 3 bases respectively, with 17 bases between them. CDR1 is SGHRS and CDR2 is YFSETQ in the germline V gene. The CDR3 bases are TGCGCCAGCAGGGACGGATCGGTTGGTGACACTGAAGCTTTCTTT. Its translation: CASRDGSVGDTEAFF.

The V gene is TRBV5-6, the J gene TRBJ2-7, with D possibly being TRBD1 or TRBD2 (5 bases each). CDR3 length: 15 residues. Trimming stripped 0 bases from V and 7 bases from J, with 17 bases between. Germline V CDR1 and CDR2: SGHDT, YYEEEE. The CDR3 is CASSLGQRAADEQYF. CDR3 DNA sequence: TGTGCCAGCAGCTTGGGACAGAGGGCTGCGGATGAGCAGTACTTC.

The chain couples TRBV7-9 to TRBJ2-3, with D perhaps matching TRBD2 (5 bases). In germline, CDR1 is SEHNR, CDR2 FQNEAQ (reference sequence). V was pared by 7 bases and J by 4 bases, with 9 bases between. The CDR3 has 12 residues. The CDR3 DNA follows: TGTGCCAGCACCTACGGGGCAGATACGCAGTATTTT. Protein sequence: CASTYGADTQYF. Combining the CDR3 with reference TRBV7-9 and TRBJ2-3 gives the whole variable domain DTGVSQNPRHKITKRGQNVTFRCDPISEHNRLYWYRQTLGQGPEFLTYFQNEAQLEKSRLLSDRFSAERPKGSFSTLEIQRTEQGDSAMYLCASTYGADTQYFGPGTRLTVL.